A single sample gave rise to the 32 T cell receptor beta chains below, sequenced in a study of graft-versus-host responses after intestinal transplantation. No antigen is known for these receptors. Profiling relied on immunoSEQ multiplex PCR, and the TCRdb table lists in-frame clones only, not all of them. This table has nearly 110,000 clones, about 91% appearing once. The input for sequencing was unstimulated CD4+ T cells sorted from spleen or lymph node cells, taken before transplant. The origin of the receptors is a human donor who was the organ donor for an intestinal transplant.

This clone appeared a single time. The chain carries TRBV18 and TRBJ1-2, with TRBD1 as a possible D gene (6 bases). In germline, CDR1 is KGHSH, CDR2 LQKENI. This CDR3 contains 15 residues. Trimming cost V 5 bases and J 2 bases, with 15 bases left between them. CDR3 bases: TGTGCCAGCTCATTGGGACAACAAATAAACTATGGCTACACCTTC. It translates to CASSLGQQINYGYTF.

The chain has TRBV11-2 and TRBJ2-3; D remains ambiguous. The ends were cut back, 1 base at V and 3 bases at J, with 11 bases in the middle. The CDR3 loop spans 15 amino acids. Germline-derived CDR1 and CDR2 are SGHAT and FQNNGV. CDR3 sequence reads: CASSLVTPATDTQYF. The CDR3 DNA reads TGTGCCAGCAGCTTAGTTACCCCCGCGACAGATACGCAGTATTTT.

As DNA, the CDR3 is TGTGCCAGCAGCTTGACAGGGGGATGGACCGGGGAGCTGTTTTTT. Its protein product is CASSLTGGWTGELFF. The J gene is TRBJ2-2, the V gene TRBV7-2, with TRBD1 matching 9 bases. Germline-derived CDR1 and CDR2 are SGHTA and FQGNSA. The CDR3 covers 15 residues. Losses at the gene ends were 3 bases for V and 5 bases for J; bases not matched to a gene: 4.

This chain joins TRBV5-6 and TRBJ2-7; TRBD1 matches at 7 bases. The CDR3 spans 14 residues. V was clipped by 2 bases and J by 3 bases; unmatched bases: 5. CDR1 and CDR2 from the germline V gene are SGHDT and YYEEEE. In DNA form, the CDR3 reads TGTGCCAGCAGCTTCGCTGACAGGGTCTACGAGCAGTACTTC. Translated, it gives CASSFADRVYEQYF.

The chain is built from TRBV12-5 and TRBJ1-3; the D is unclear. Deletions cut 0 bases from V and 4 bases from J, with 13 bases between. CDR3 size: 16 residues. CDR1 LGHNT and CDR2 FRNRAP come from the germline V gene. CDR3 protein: CASGLVPMANGNTIYF. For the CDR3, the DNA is TGTGCTAGTGGTTTGGTACCGATGGCCAACGGAAACACCATATATTTT.

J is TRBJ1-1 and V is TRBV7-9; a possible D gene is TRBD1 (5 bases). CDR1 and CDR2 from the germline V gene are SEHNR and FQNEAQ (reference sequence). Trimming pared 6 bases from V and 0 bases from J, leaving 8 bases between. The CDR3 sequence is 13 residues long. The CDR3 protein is CASSRDLNTEAFF. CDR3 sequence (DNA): TGTGCCAGCAGTAGGGACCTGAACACTGAAGCTTTCTTT.

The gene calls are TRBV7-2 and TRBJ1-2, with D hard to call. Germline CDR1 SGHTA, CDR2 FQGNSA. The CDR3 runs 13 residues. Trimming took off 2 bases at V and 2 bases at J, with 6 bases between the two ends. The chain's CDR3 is CASSLSWNYGYTF. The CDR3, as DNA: TGTGCCAGCAGCTTAAGCTGGAACTATGGCTACACCTTC.

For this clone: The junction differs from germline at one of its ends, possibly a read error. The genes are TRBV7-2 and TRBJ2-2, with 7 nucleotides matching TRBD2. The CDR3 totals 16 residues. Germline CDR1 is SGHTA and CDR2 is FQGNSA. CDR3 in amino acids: CASSLQAGVGTGEMFF. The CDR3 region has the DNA TGTGCCAGCAGCCTGCAGGCGGGGGTAGGCACCGGGGAGATGTTTTTT.

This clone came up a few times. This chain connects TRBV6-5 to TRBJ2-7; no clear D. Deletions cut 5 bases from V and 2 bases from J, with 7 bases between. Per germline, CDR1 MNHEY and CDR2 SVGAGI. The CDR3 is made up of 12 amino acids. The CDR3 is CASSELPYEQYF. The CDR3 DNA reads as TGTGCCAGCAGTGAACTGCCCTACGAGCAGTACTTC.

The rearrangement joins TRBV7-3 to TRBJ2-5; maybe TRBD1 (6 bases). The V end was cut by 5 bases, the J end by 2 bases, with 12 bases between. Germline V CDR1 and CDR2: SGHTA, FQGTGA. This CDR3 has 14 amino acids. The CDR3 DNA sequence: TGTGCCAGCAGCCCCCAAGGGGGACAAGAGACCCAGTACTTC. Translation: CASSPQGGQETQYF.

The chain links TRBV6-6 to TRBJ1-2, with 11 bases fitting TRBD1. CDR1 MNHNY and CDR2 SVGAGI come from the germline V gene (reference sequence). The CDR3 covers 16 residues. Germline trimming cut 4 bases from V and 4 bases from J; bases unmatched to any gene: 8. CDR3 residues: CASSSRGTGGPYGYTF. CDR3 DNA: TGTGCCAGCAGTTCACGTGGGACAGGGGGGCCCTATGGCTACACCTTC.

CDR3 residues: CASSQARTKGNTIYF. DNA for the CDR3: TGTGCCAGCAGCCAAGCCCGGACCAAAGGAAACACCATATATTTT. The V call is TRBV14, the J call TRBJ1-3; D is unresolved. Trimming took 1 base from V and 4 from J, leaving 11 bases between them. Germline CDR1 reads SGHDN; CDR2 reads FVKESK. CDR3 length: 15 amino acids.

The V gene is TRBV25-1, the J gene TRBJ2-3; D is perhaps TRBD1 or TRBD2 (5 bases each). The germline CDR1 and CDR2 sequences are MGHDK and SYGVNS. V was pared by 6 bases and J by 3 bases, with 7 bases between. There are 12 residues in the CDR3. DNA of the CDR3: TGTGCCAGCAGCTGGGGGACAGATACGCAGTATTTT. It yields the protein CASSWGTDTQYF.

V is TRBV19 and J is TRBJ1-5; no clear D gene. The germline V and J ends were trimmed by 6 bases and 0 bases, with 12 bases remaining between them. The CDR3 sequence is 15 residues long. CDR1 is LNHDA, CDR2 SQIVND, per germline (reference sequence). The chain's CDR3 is CASSPKAYSNQPQHF. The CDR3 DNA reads TGTGCCAGTAGCCCTAAGGCCTATAGCAATCAGCCCCAGCATTTT.

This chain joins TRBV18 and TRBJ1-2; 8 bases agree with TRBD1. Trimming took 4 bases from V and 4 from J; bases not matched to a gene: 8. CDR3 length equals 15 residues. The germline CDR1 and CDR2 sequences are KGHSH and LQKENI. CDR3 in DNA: TGTGCCAGCTCACAACCGGGACAGGAAATCTATGGCTACACCTTC. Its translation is CASSQPGQEIYGYTF.

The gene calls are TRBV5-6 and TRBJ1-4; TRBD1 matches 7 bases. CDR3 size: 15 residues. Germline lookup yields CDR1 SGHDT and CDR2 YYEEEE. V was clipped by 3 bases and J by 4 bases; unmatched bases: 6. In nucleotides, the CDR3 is TGTGCCAGCAGCTGGAGACAGGGCAGTAATGAAAAACTGTTTTTT. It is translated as CASSWRQGSNEKLFF.

Here the CDR3 reads CASSGRGTTNEKLFF. The CDR3 nucleotides are TGTGCCAGCAGTGGGCGAGGGACTACTAATGAAAAACTGTTTTTT. The chain employs TRBV2 and TRBJ1-4, with TRBD1 as a possible D gene (5 bases). Germline CDR1 SNHLY, CDR2 FYNNEI. V dropped 4 bases and J dropped 2 bases, with 11 bases sitting between them. The CDR3 has 15 amino acids. Drawing the rest from reference TRBV2 and TRBJ1-4, the complete variable domain is EPEVTQTPSHQVTQMGQEVILRCVPISNHLYFYWYRQILGQKVEFLVSFYNNEISEKSEIFDDQFSVERPDGSNFTLKIRSTKLEDSAMYFCASSGRGTTNEKLFFGSGTQLSVL.

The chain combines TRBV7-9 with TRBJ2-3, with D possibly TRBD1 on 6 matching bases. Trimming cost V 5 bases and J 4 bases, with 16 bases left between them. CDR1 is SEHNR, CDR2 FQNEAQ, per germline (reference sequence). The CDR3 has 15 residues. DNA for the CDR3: TGTGCCAGCAGCCCTCAGGGGTTAAGAGCAGATACGCAGTATTTT. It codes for CASSPQGLRADTQYF.

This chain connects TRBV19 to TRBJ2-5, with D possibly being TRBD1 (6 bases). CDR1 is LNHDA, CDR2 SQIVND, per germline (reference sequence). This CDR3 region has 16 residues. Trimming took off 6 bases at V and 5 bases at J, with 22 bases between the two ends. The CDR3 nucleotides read TGTGCCAGTAGCACGGGTGGGGGCGTGCGGCGGGAGACCCAGTACTTC. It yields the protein CASSTGGGVRRETQYF.

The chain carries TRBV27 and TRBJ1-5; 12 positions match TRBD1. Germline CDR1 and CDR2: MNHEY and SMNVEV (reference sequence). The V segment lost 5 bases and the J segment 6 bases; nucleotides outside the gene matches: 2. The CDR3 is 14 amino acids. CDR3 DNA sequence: TGTGCCAGCAGTGGGACAGGGGGCTCTCAGCCCCAGCATTTT. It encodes CASSGTGGSQPQHF.

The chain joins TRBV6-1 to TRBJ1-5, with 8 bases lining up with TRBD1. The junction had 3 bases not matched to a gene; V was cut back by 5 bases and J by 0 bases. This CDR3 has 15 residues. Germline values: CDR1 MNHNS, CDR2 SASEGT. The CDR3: CASSRQGPSNQPQHF. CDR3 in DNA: TGTGCCAGCAGTCGACAGGGGCCTAGCAATCAGCCCCAGCATTTT.

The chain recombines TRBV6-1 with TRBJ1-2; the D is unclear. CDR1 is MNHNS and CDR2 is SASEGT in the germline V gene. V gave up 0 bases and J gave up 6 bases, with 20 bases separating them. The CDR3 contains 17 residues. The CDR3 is CASSEAPRTKIRDGYTF. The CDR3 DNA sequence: TGTGCCAGCAGTGAAGCGCCACGGACGAAAATACGTGATGGCTACACCTTC.

Written as DNA, the CDR3 is TGCAGCTTTAAATTCTATACGCAGTATTTT. Amino acid sequence: CSFKFYTQYF. The V and J genes are TRBV29-1 and TRBJ2-3; D call uncertain. There are 10 residues in the CDR3. The V gene's germline CDR1 is SQVTM and CDR2 ANQGSEA. V was shortened by 8 bases and J by 7 bases, with 10 bases between the two germline ends.

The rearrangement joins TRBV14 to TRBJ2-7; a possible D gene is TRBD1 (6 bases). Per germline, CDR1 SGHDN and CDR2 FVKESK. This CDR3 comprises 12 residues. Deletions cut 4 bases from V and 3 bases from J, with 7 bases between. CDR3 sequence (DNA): TGTGCCAGCAGCCCACAGGGCTACGAGCAGTACTTC. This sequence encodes CASSPQGYEQYF.

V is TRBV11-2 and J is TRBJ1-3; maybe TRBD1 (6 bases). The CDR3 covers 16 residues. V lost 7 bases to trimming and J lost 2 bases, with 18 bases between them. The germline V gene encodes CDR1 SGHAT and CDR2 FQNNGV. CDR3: CASTITRTATGNTIYF. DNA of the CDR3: TGTGCCAGCACCATAACCCGGACAGCGACTGGAAACACCATATATTTT. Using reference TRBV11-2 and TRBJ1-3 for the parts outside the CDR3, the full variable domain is EAGVAQSPRYKIIEKRQSVAFWCNPISGHATLYWYQQILGQGPKLLIQFQNNGVVDDSQLPKDRFSAERLKGVDSTLKIQPAKLEDSAVYLCASTITRTATGNTIYFGEGSWLTVV.

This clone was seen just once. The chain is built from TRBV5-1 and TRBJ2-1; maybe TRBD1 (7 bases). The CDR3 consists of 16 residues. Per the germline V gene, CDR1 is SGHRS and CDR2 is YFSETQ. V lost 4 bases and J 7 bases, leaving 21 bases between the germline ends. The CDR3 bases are TGCGCCAGCAGCCCCCCAGGGGGGCAGGGGCGGAATGAGCAGTTCTTC. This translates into CASSPPGGQGRNEQFF.

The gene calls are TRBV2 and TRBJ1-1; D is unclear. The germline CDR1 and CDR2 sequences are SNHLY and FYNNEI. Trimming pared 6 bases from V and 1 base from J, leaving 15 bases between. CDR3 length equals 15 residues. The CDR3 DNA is TGTGCCAGCAGCTCCCGCCAGTCTAAGAACACTGAAGCTTTCTTT. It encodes CASSSRQSKNTEAFF.

The CDR3 spells CAISGLAGGYNEQFF. CDR3 coding DNA: TGTGCCATCAGTGGACTAGCGGGAGGGTACAATGAGCAGTTCTTC. This chain joins TRBV10-3 and TRBJ2-1, with 14 bases lining up with TRBD2. This CDR3 is built from 15 residues. Germline assignment: CDR1 ENHRY and CDR2 SYGVKD. Germline trimming cut 4 bases from V and 4 bases from J; bases unmatched to any gene: 0.

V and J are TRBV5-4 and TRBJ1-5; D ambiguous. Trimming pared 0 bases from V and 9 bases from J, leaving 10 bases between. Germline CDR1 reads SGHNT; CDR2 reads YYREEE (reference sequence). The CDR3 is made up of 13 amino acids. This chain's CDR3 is CASSLDGDMPQHF. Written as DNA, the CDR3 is TGTGCCAGCAGCTTGGATGGGGATATGCCCCAGCATTTT.

The chain's CDR3 is CAWRRGGSPLHF. The CDR3 coding sequence is TGTGCCTGGAGGCGAGGGGGATCACCCCTCCACTTT. The rearrangement uses TRBV30 and TRBJ1-6, with D perhaps matching TRBD1 (6 bases). CDR3 size: 12 residues. Germline V gives CDR1 GTSNPN, CDR2 SVGIG (reference sequence). V shed 3 bases and J shed 10 bases, with 10 bases lying between them.

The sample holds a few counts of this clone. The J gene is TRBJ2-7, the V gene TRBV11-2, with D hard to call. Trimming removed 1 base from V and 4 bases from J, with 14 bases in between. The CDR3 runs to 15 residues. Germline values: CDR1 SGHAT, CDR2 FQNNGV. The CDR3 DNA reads TGTGCCAGCAGCTTAGTTTCACAGCGACGTTACGAGCAGTACTTC. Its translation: CASSLVSQRRYEQYF.

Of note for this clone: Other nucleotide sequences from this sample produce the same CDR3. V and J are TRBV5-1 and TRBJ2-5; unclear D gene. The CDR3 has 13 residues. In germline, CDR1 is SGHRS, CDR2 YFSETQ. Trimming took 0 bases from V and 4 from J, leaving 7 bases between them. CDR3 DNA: TGCGCCAGCAGCTTGGGGGGTGGAGAGACCCAGTACTTC. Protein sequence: CASSLGGGETQYF.